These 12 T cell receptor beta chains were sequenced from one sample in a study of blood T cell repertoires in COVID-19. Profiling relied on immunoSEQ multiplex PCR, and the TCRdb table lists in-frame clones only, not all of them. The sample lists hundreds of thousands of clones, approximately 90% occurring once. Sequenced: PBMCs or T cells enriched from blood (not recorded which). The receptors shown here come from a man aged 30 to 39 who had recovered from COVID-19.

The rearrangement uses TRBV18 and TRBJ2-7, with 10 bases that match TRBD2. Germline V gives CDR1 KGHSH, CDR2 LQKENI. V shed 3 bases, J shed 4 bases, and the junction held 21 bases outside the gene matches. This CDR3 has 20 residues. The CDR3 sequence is CASSPLATVFSLAGVYEQYF. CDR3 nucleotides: TGTGCCAGCTCACCCCTGGCTACTGTCTTTAGTCTAGCGGGAGTTTACGAGCAGTACTTC.

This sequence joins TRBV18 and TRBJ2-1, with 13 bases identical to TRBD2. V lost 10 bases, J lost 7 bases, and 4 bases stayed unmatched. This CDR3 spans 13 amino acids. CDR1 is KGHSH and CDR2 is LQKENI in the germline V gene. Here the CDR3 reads CATETSGGNEQFF. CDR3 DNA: TGTGCCACCGAGACTAGCGGGGGGAATGAGCAGTTCTTC.

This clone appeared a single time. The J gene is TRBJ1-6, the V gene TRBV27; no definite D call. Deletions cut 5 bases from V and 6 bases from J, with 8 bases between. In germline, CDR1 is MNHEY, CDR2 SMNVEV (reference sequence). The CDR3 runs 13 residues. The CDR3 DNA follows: TGTGCCAGCAGTACCGCTAGTAATTCACCCCTCCACTTT. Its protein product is CASSTASNSPLHF.

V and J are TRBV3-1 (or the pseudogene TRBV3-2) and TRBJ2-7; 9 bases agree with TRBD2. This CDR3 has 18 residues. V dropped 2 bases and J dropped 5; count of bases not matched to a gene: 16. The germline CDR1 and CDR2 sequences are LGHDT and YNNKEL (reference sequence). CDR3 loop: CASSQRPGRAGGIDEQYF. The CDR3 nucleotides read TGTGCCAGCAGCCAACGTCCCGGGCGAGCGGGAGGAATAGACGAGCAGTACTTC.

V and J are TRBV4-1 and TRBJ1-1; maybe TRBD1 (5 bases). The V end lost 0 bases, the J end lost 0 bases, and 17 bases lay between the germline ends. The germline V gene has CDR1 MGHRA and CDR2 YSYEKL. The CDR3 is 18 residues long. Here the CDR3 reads CASSQEQGAGGVNTEAFF. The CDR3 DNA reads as TGCGCCAGCAGCCAAGAACAAGGGGCGGGAGGGGTGAACACTGAAGCTTTCTTT.

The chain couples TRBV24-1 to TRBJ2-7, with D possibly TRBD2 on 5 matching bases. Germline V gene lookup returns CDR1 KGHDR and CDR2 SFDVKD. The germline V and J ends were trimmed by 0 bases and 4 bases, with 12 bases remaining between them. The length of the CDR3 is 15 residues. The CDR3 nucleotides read TGTGCCACCAGTGATTTGCCGGTGGGAGCTTACGAGCAGTACTTC. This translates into CATSDLPVGAYEQYF.

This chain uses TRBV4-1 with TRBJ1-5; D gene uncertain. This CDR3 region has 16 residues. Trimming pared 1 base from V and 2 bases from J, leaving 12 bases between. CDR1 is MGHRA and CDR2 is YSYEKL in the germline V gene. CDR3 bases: TGCGCCAGCAGCCAAGTAGGCGGCCGGGGCAATCAGCCCCAGCATTTT. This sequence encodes CASSQVGGRGNQPQHF.

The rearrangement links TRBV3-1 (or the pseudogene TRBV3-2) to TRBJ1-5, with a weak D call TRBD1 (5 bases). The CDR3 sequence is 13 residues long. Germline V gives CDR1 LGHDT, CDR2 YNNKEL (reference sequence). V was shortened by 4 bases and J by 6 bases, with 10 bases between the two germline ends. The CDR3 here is CASSPQGTQPQHF. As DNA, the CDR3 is TGTGCCAGCAGCCCTCAGGGCACTCAGCCCCAGCATTTT.

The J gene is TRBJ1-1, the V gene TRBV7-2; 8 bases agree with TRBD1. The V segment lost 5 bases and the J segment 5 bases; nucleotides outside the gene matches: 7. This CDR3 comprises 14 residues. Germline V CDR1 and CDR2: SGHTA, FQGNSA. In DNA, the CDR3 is TGTGCCAGCAGCCGGACAGGGCTTGGGACTGAAGCTTTCTTT. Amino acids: CASSRTGLGTEAFF.

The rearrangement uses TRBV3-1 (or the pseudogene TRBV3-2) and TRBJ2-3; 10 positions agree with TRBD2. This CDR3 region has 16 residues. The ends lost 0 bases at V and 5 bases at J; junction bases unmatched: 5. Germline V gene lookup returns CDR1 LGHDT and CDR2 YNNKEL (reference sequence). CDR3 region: CASSQEFLAGEDTQYF. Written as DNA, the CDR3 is TGTGCCAGCAGCCAAGAGTTCCTAGCGGGGGAAGATACGCAGTATTTT.

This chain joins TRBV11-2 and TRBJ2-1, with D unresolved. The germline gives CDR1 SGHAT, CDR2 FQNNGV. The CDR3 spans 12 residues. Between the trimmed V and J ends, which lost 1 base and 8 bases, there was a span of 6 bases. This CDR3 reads CASSLGGDEQFF. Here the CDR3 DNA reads TGTGCCAGCAGCTTAGGAGGCGATGAGCAGTTCTTC. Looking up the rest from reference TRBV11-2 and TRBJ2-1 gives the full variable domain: EAGVAQSPRYKIIEKRQSVAFWCNPISGHATLYWYQQILGQGPKLLIQFQNNGVVDDSQLPKDRFSAERLKGVDSTLKIQPAKLEDSAVYLCASSLGGDEQFFGPGTRLTVL.

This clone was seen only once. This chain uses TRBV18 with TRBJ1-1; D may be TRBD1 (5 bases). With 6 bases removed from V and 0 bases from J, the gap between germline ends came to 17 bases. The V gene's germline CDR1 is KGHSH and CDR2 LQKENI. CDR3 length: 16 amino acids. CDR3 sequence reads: CASSFQGPPMNTEAFF. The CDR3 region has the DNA TGTGCCAGCTCCTTCCAGGGCCCCCCTATGAACACTGAAGCTTTCTTT.